The source of this T cell receptor beta chain is a study of T-cell memory formation after mild COVID-19. Study as a whole: Clustering of TCRs was largely donor specific.

Germline V lookup: CDR1 DFQATT, CDR2 SNEGSKA (reference sequence). This CDR3 has 13 amino acids. Trimming pared 3 bases from V and 0 bases from J, leaving 9 bases between. General study results and limits: The authors left the SARS-CoV-2 specificity of second-wave clones peaking on day 37 unconfirmed.

The TCR alpha and TCR beta cDNA libraries, bearing sample barcodes and UMIs, were generated by 5'RACE using constant-segment primers. MiXCR, applied by TCRdb to the 5' RACE reads, yields one record per CDR3 protein. Among roughly 250,000 distinct CDR3 sequences listed, 16% were seen once. Remarks on this clonotype: Its antigen is undetermined.

Sequencing was done on a sample of PBMCs or a T cell subset sorted from them (not recorded which). This chain links TRBV20-1 with TRBJ2-7; D gene uncertain. This TCR derives from a man between 18 and 29 years old who had mild COVID-19 (a few samples of this study predate the infection). Cell type and time point are not known. CDR3 coding DNA: TGCAGTGCTAGGCGGTTCAGCTCCTACGAGCAGTACTTC. Amino acids: CSARRFSSYEQYF.